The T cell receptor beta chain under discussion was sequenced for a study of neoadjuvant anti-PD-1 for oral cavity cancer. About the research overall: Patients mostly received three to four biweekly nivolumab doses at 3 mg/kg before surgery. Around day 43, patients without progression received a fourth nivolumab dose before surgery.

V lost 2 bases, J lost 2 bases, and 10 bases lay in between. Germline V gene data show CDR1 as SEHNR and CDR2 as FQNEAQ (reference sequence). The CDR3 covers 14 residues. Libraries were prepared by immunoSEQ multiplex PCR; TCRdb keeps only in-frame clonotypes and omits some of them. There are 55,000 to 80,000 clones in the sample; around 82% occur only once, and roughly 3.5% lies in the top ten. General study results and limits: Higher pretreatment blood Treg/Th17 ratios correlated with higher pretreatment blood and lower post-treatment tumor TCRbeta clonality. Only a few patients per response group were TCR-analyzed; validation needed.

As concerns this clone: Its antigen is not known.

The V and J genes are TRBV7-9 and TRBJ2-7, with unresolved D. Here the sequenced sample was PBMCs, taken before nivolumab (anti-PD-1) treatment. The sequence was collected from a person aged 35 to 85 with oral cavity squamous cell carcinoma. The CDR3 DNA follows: TGTGCCAGCAGCTTATTCCGGCCCCCCTACGAGCAGTACTTC. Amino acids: CASSLFRPPYEQYF.